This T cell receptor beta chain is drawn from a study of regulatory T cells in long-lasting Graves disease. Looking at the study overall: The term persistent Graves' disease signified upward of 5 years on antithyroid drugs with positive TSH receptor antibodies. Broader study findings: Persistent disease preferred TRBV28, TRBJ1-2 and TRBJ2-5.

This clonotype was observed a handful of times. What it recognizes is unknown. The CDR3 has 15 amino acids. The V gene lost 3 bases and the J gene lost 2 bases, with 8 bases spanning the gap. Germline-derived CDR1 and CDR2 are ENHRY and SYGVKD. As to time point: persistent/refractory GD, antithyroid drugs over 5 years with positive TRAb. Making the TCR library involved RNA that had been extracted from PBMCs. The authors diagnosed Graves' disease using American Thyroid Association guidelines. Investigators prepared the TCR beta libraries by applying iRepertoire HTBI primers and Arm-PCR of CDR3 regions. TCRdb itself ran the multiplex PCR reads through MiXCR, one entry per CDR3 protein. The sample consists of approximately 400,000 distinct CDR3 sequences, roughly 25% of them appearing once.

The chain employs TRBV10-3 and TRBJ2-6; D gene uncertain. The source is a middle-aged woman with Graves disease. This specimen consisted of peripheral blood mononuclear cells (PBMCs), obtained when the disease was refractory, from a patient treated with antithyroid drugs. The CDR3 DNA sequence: TGTGCCATCAGTGAACGAATCCCTGGGGCCAACGTCCTGACTTTC. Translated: CAISERIPGANVLTF.